This T cell receptor (beta chain) was profiled in a study of blood T cells in healthy people across ages. A sample-barcoded 5' primer and a J-beta primer mix were used in a second PCR of roughly 6 to 12 cycles. One entry per CDR3 protein results from TCRdb running MiXCR on the 5' RACE reads. The data hold about 900,000 distinct CDR3 sequences, with 62% observed a single time. General study points: Correlation between TCR beta diversity and naive T cell percentage was strong. As age increased, TCR beta diversity per million T cells fell in a roughly linear fashion. What prevented conclusive comparison of naive and antigen-experienced cells was that PBMCs were unsorted. Both higher diversity and more naive CD4+ cells marked long-lived donors when set against aged donors.

Remarks on this clonotype: The antigen is not known.

The receptor's source is a man aged 25-45 years in good health. Sequenced input: blood.

CDR3 DNA: TGTGCCAGCAGCGGACGCATGGGCAATCAGCCCCAGCATTTT. Translated, it gives CASSGRMGNQPQHF. The gene calls are TRBV21-1 and TRBJ1-5. TRBV21-1 is given as a pseudogene. The CDR3 extends over 14 amino acids.